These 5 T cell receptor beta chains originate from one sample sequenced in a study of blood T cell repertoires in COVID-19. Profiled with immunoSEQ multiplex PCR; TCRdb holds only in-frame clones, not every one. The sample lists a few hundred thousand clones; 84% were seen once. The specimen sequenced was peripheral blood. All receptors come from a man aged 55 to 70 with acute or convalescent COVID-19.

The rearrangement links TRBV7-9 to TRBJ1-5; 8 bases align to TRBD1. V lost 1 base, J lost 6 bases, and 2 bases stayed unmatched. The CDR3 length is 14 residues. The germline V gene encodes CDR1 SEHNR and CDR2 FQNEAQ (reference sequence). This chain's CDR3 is CASSLETGGQPQHF. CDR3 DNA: TGTGCCAGCAGCTTAGAAACAGGGGGTCAGCCCCAGCATTTT.

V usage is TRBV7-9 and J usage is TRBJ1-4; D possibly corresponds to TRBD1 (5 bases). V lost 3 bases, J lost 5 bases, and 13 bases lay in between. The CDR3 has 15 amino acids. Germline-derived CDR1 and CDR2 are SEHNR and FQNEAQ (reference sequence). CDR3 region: CASSFGQTENEKLFF. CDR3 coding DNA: TGTGCCAGCAGCTTTGGACAAACAGAAAATGAAAAACTGTTTTTT.

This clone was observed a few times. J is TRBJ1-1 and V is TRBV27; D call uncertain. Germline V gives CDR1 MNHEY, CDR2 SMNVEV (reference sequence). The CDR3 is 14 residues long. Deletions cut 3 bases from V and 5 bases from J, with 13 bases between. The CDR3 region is CASSFDGRLTEAFF. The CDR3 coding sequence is TGTGCCAGCAGTTTCGATGGGAGGTTGACTGAAGCTTTCTTT.

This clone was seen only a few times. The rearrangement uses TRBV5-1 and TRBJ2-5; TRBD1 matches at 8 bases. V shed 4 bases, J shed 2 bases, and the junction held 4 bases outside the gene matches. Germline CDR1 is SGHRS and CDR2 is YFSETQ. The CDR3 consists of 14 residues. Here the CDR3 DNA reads TGCGCCAGCAGCCAGGGGGCTTGGCAAGAGACCCAGTACTTC. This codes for CASSQGAWQETQYF.

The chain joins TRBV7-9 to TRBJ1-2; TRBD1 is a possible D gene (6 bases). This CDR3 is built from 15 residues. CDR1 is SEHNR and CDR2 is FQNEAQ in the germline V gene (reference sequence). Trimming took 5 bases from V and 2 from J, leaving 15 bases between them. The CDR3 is CASSTDRQLNYGYTF. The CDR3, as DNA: TGTGCCAGCAGCACGGACAGACAATTAAACTATGGCTACACCTTC.